Listed below are T cell receptor beta chains from one sample, sequenced in a study of T-cell reconstitution after alpha-beta-depleted transplantation in children. Each CDR3 protein is one row after TCRdb ran MiXCR on the PCR reads. Of approximately 300,000 distinct CDR3 sequences in the sample, 7.5% to 9% are singletons; the top ten hold approximately 8.6%. Sample: peripheral blood, taken 360 days after TCRalphabeta/CD19-depleted stem cell transplant. The origin of the receptors is a female patient younger than 10 who had a stem cell transplant for Fanconi anemia, so the T cells may come from the graft donor. Both conserved end residues are part of each CDR3. D genes are given only for firm matches. Part of the rows lack a size; the others show once, few, many or a class for expanded clones.

d_call clone_size j_call v_call cdr3_aa cdr3_nt
NA many TRBJ1-5 TRBV12-3/TRBV12-4 CASSPTRSGNQPQHF TGTGCCAGCAGTCCCACTCGGTCTGGGAATCAGCCCCAGCATTTT
TRBD1 NA TRBJ1-5 TRBV10-3 CAIAPQGTGQPQHF TGTGCCATCGCCCCACAGGGGACTGGGCAGCCCCAGCATTTT
TRBD1 few TRBJ2-7 TRBV2 CASRWTGLYSYEQYF TGTGCCAGCAGGTGGACAGGGCTATACTCCTACGAGCAGTACTTC
NA many TRBJ1-5 TRBV5-1 CASRLSADQPQHF TGCGCCAGCAGGCTTTCAGCAGATCAGCCCCAGCATTTT
NA NA TRBJ1-6 TRBV7-8 CASSLKRDITLHF TGTGCCAGCAGCTTAAAACGGGACATAACCCTCCACTTT
TRBD2 few TRBJ2-6 TRBV5-1 CASSVLSGAGANVLTF TGCGCCAGCAGCGTCCTAAGCGGGGCTGGGGCCAACGTCCTGACTTTC
TRBD2 few TRBJ2-1 TRBV7-7 CASSLASGGTSSYNEQFF TGTGCCAGCAGCTTAGCTAGCGGGGGGACAAGCTCCTACAATGAGCAGTTCTTC
TRBD2 NA TRBJ2-3 TRBV6-1 CASTPGGGTDTQYF TGTGCCAGCACCCCGGGGGGGGGCACAGATACGCAGTATTTT
NA many TRBJ2-1 TRBV29-1 CSVVPAYSYNEQFF TGCAGCGTTGTCCCTGCTTACTCCTACAATGAGCAGTTCTTC
TRBD1 many TRBJ1-2 TRBV10-3 CAISDPGTGEIYGYTF TGTGCCATCAGTGACCCGGGGACAGGGGAAATCTATGGCTACACCTTC
TRBD2 NA TRBJ2-7 TRBV27 CASSTIAGLYEQYF TGTGCCAGCAGTACCATAGCGGGACTCTACGAGCAGTACTTC
NA many TRBJ2-5 TRBV7-9 CASSLSLQETQYF TGTGCCAGCAGCTTATCCCTCCAAGAGACCCAGTACTTC
NA many TRBJ2-7 TRBV28 CASSYLHTSEQYF TGTGCCAGCAGTTACCTACATACTAGCGAGCAGTACTTC
NA many TRBJ2-7 TRBV12-3/TRBV12-4 CASRGVAYSYEQYF TGTGCCAGCAGAGGGGTAGCTTACTCCTACGAGCAGTACTTC
NA NA TRBJ2-1 TRBV7-3 CASSLSGDTYNEQFF TGTGCCAGCAGCTTAAGCGGTGATACATACAATGAGCAGTTCTTC
TRBD1 many TRBJ1-1 TRBV9 CASSARPGQGWNTEAFF TGTGCCAGCAGCGCGAGACCGGGACAGGGATGGAACACTGAAGCTTTCTTT
NA many TRBJ2-3 TRBV5-6 CASRFLLSTDTQYF TGTGCCAGCAGGTTTCTTCTGAGCACAGATACGCAGTATTTT
NA many TRBJ1-1 TRBV4-3 CASSQENSGNTEAFF TGCGCCAGCAGCCAAGAGAACTCGGGGAACACTGAAGCTTTCTTT
TRBD1 many TRBJ1-5 TRBV5-1 CASSSEGAQPQHF TGCGCCAGCAGCTCCGAGGGGGCGCAGCCCCAGCATTTT
NA many TRBJ2-7 TRBV28 CASSFTGNPFYYEQYF TGTGCCAGCAGTTTTACAGGGAACCCCTTCTACTACGAGCAGTACTTC
NA few TRBJ2-7 TRBV28 CASSLMTRFEQYF TGTGCCAGCAGTCTGATGACTAGATTCGAGCAGTACTTC
NA many TRBJ2-1 TRBV25-1 CASSAGDGYNEQFF TGTGCCAGCAGTGCAGGGGACGGTTACAATGAGCAGTTCTTC
NA few TRBJ1-5 TRBV18 CASSTRRELNQPQHF TGTGCCAGCTCAACTCGAAGGGAGCTCAATCAGCCCCAGCATTTT
NA few TRBJ1-2 TRBV12-3/TRBV12-4 CASSRTVDYGYTF TGTGCCAGCAGCCGTACGGTGGACTATGGCTACACCTTC
NA many TRBJ2-3 TRBV7-2 CASSFYTASTDTQYF TGTGCCAGCAGCTTTTATACAGCTAGCACAGATACGCAGTATTTT
NA many TRBJ2-1 TRBV4-1 CASSQEADSYNEQFF TGCGCCAGCAGCCAAGAAGCGGACTCCTACAATGAGCAGTTCTTC
NA many TRBJ1-6 TRBV28 CASSLDRGTRTLHF TGTGCCAGCAGTTTGGACAGAGGAACACGAACCCTCCACTTT
NA many TRBJ2-3 TRBV14 CASSQKGLDTQYF TGTGCCAGCAGCCAGAAGGGATTAGATACGCAGTATTTT
TRBD1 NA TRBJ2-5 TRBV28 CASRGTEETQYF TGTGCCAGCAGAGGGACAGAAGAGACCCAGTACTTC
NA NA TRBJ2-2 TRBV6-2/TRBV6-3 CASSYSRTVTGELFF TGTGCCAGCAGTTACTCCAGAACCGTGACCGGGGAGCTGTTTTTT
TRBD1 few TRBJ1-1 TRBV14 CASSQDRHRGGMNTEAFF TGTGCCAGCAGCCAAGATCGACACAGGGGGGGGATGAACACTGAAGCTTTCTTT
NA NA TRBJ1-5 TRBV7-8 CASSYRVSSNQPQHF TGTGCCAGCAGCTACCGGGTCAGTAGCAATCAGCCCCAGCATTTT
NA few TRBJ1-3 TRBV5-8 CASSTATVSTGNTIYF TGTGCCAGCAGTACCGCGACAGTATCAACTGGAAACACCATATATTTT
TRBD2 many TRBJ2-1 TRBV9 CASTISGGPYNEQFF TGTGCCAGCACTATTAGCGGGGGCCCCTACAATGAGCAGTTCTTC
TRBD1 many TRBJ2-1 TRBV20-1 CSARTRGRVFF TGCAGTGCACGGACCAGGGGGCGCGTGTTCTTC
NA many TRBJ2-7 TRBV18 CASSPQGSYEQYF TGTGCCAGCTCACCGCAGGGGTCCTACGAGCAGTACTTC
NA many TRBJ2-2 TRBV5-1 CASSFILGTGELFF TGCGCCAGCAGCTTTATACTAGGCACCGGGGAGCTGTTTTTT
TRBD1 NA TRBJ1-2 TRBV11-2 CASSSPRDSDGYTF TGTGCCAGCAGCTCACCCCGGGACAGCGATGGCTACACCTTC
NA many TRBJ1-3 TRBV20-1 CSAISGISGNTIYF TGCAGTGCTATTTCCGGGATCTCTGGAAACACCATATATTTT
NA many TRBJ2-1 TRBV5-6 CASSLVSASGRISYNEQFF TGTGCCAGCAGCTTGGTTAGCGCGTCCGGGCGGATATCCTACAATGAGCAGTTCTTC
NA many TRBJ2-7 TRBV6-5 CASSPLGSYEQYF TGTGCCAGCAGTCCCCTGGGTTCCTACGAGCAGTACTTC
TRBD1 many TRBJ2-1 TRBV5-1 CASSLVPGQGHPDWEQFF TGCGCCAGCAGCTTGGTCCCGGGACAGGGCCACCCGGATTGGGAGCAGTTCTTC